This entry concerns a single TCR beta chain. This specimen comes from a study of blood T cell repertoires in COVID-19. This CDR3 region has 16 residues. Per the germline V gene, CDR1 is SGHRS and CDR2 is YFSETQ. The V segment lost 0 bases and the J segment 6 bases; nucleotides outside the gene matches: 4. Some clones are missing from TCRdb's copy, which holds only in-frame ones; the method was immunoSEQ multiplex PCR. This sample yields approximately 120,000 clones, of which approximately 90% are seen a single time; approximately 1% belongs to the top ten. The sample consisted of peripheral blood. The sequence came from a human donor in a cohort sampled during active COVID-19. V and J are TRBV5-1 and TRBJ2-1; 12 bases are a match to TRBD2. In DNA, the CDR3 is TGCGCCAGCAGCTTGGAACTAGCGGGAGGAGGCAATGAGCAGTTCTTC. Residues: CASSLELAGGGNEQFF.